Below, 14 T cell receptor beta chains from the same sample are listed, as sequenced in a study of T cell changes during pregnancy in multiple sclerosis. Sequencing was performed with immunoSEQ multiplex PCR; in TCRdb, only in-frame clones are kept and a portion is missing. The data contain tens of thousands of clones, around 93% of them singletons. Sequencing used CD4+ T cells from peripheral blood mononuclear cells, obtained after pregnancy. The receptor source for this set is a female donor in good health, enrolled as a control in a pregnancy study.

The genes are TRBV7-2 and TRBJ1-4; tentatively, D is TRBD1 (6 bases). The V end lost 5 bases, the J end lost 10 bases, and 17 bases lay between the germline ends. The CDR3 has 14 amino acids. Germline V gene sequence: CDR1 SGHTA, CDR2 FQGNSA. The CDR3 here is CASSLQLQQGKLFF. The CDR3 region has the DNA TGTGCCAGCAGCCTCCAGCTCCAACAGGGAAAACTGTTTTTT.

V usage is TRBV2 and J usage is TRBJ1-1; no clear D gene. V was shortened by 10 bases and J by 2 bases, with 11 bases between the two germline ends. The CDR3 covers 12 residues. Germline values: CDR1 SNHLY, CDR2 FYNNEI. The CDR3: CAKSRGNTEAFF. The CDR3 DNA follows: TGTGCCAAATCACGGGGAAACACTGAAGCTTTCTTT.

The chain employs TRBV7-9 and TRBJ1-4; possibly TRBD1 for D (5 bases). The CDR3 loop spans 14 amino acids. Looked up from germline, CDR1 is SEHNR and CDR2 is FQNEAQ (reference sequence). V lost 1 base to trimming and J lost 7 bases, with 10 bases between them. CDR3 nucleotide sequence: TGTGCCAGCAGCTTAGGGCAGGGAGGTGAAAAACTGTTTTTT. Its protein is CASSLGQGGEKLFF. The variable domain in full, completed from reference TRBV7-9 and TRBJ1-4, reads DTGVSQNPRHKITKRGQNVTFRCDPISEHNRLYWYRQTLGQGPEFLTYFQNEAQLEKSRLLSDRFSAERPKGSFSTLEIQRTEQGDSAMYLCASSLGQGGEKLFFGSGTQLSVL.

The CDR3 protein is CASSWDRALYGYTF. The DNA for the CDR3 is TGTGCCAGCAGCTGGGACAGGGCCCTCTATGGCTACACCTTC. The chain couples TRBV7-2 to TRBJ1-2; 9 bases agree with TRBD1. CDR3 length: 14 residues. Germline lookup yields CDR1 SGHTA and CDR2 FQGNSA. J was trimmed by 4 bases and V by 4 bases; bases with no gene match: 4.

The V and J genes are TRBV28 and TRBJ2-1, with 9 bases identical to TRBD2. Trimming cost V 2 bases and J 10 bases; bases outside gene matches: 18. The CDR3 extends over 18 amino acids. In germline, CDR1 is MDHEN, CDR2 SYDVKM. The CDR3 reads CASSLRNLAGPITDEQFF. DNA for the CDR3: TGTGCCAGCAGTTTACGTAATCTAGCGGGACCTATAACAGACGAGCAGTTCTTC.

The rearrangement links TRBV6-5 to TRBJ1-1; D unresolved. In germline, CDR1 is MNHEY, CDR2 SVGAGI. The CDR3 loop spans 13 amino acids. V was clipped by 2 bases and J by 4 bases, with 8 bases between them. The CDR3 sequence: CASSYGLSTEAFF. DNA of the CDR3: TGTGCCAGCAGTTACGGACTTTCCACTGAAGCTTTCTTT.

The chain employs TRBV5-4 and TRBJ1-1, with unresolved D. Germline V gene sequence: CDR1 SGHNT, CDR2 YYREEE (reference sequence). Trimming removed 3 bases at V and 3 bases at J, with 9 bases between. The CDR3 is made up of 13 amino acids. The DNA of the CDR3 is TGTGCCAGCAGCTCCTCCCGGGACACTGAAGCTTTCTTT. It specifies CASSSSRDTEAFF.

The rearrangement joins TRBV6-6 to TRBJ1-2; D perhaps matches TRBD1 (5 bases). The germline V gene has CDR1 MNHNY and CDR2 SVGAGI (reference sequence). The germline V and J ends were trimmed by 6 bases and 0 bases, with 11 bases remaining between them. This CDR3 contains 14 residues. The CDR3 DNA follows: TGTGCCAGCAGCTTCGACAGTACTAACTATGGCTACACCTTC. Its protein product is CASSFDSTNYGYTF.

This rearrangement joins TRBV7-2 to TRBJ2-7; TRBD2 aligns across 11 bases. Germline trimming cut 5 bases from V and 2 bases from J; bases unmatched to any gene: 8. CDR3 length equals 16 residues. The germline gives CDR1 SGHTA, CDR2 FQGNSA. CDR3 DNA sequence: TGTGCCAGCAGCCGGTGGACTAGCGGGTTCCCCTACGAGCAGTACTTC. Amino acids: CASSRWTSGFPYEQYF.

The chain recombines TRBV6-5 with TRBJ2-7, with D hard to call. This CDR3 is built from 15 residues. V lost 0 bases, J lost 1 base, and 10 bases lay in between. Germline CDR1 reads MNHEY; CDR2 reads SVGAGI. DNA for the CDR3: TGTGCCAGCAGTTACTCAGTTGGAGCGTCCTACGAGCAGTACTTC. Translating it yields CASSYSVGASYEQYF.

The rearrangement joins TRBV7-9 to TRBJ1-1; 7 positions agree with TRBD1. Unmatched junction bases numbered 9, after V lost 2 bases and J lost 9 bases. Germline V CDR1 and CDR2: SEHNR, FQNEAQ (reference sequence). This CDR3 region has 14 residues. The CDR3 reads CASSLIWSQGQAFF. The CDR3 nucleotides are TGTGCCAGCAGCTTAATCTGGTCACAGGGGCAAGCTTTCTTT.

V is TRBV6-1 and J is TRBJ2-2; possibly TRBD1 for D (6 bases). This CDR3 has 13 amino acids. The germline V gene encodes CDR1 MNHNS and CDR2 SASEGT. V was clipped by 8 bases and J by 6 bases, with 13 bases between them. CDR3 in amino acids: CASLNRDAGELFF. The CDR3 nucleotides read TGTGCCAGCCTAAACAGGGACGCCGGGGAGCTGTTTTTT.

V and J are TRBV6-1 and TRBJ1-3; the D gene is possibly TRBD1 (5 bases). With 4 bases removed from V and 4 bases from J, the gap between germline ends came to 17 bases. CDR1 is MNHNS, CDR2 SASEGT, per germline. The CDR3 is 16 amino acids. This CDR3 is CASSGVPGVGGNTIYF. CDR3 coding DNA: TGTGCCAGCAGTGGGGTCCCGGGGGTAGGCGGAAACACCATATATTTT.

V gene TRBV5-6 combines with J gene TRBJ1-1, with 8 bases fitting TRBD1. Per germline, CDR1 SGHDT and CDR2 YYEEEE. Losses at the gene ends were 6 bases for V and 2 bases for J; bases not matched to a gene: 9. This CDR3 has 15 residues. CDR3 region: CASNIMDRVNTEAFF. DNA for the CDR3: TGTGCCAGCAACATAATGGACAGGGTTAACACTGAAGCTTTCTTT. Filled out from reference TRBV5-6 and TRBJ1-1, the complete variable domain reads DAGVTQSPTHLIKTRGQQVTLRCSPKSGHDTVSWYQQALGQGPQFIFQYYEEEERQRGNFPDRFSGHQFPNYSSELNVNALLLGDSALYLCASNIMDRVNTEAFFGQGTRLTVV.